This entry lists 22 T cell receptor beta chains sequenced from one sample in a study of T cells in Graves' hyperthyroidism and ophthalmopathy. Amplification of TCR beta CDR3 regions used RNA as the template. A set of HTBI primers served as the primers for a first-round RT-PCR of the TCR CDR3. TCRdb independently ran MiXCR on the multiplex PCR reads; one entry per CDR3 protein. There are 340,000 or so distinct CDR3 sequences in the sample; 21% occur only once, and about 50% lies in the top ten. The sequenced sample was blood. The source of these receptors is a woman aged 45-65 years with Graves' hyperthyroidism.

The chain carries TRBV2 and TRBJ2-2; possibly TRBD2 for D (5 bases). Germline CDR1 and CDR2: SNHLY and FYNNEI. The length of the CDR3 is 14 residues. The V end was cut by 7 bases, the J end by 2 bases, with 11 bases between. The CDR3 here is CASTMEANTGELFF. The CDR3 coding sequence is TGTGCCAGCACTATGGAGGCAAACACCGGGGAGCTGTTTTTT.

This clonotype was recorded at least ten times. This sequence joins TRBV5-8 and TRBJ2-3; perhaps D is TRBD1 or TRBD2 (5 bases each). The V gene lost 0 bases and the J gene lost 4 bases, with 12 bases spanning the gap. CDR1 is SGHTS and CDR2 is YDEGEE in the germline V gene. The CDR3 has 15 residues. Here the CDR3 DNA reads TGTGCCAGCAGCTTGGCAACGCAGGGAGCAGATACGCAGTATTTT. Translating gives CASSLATQGADTQYF.

V and J are TRBV7-9 and TRBJ1-4; D is possibly TRBD1 (5 bases). V was shortened by 4 bases and J by 8 bases, with 17 bases between the two germline ends. The germline gives CDR1 SEHNR, CDR2 FQNEAQ (reference sequence). The CDR3 extends over 15 amino acids. CDR3 in DNA: TGTGCCAGCAGCTCCTCTACAGGAGGGGTGGAAAAACTGTTTTTT. Translated, it gives CASSSSTGGVEKLFF. The whole variable domain, filled in from reference TRBV7-9 and TRBJ1-4, reads DTGVSQNPRHKITKRGQNVTFRCDPISEHNRLYWYRQTLGQGPEFLTYFQNEAQLEKSRLLSDRFSAERPKGSFSTLEIQRTEQGDSAMYLCASSSSTGGVEKLFFGSGTQLSVL.

This clonotype has ten or more counts. This chain connects TRBV30 to TRBJ1-4; 10 nucleotides line up with TRBD1. J lost 7 bases, V lost 1 base, and 0 bases had no gene match. Germline CDR1 reads GTSNPN; CDR2 reads SVGIG (reference sequence). The CDR3 spans 13 residues. Here the CDR3 DNA reads TGTGCCTGGAGTGGGGACAGGGGTGAAAAACTGTTTTTT. Its protein product is CAWSGDRGEKLFF.

This clonotype came up many times. The genes are TRBV7-9 and TRBJ2-7, with D perhaps assigned TRBD1 or TRBD2 (6 bases each). The CDR3 length is 13 residues. Between the trimmed V and J ends, which lost 3 bases and 5 bases, there was a span of 11 bases. Germline V gene sequence: CDR1 SEHNR, CDR2 FQNEAQ (reference sequence). The CDR3 sequence is CASSFGGDNEQYF. The CDR3 nucleotides read TGTGCCAGCAGCTTTGGAGGGGACAACGAGCAGTACTTC.

The chain carries TRBV12-3 or TRBV12-4 and TRBJ1-5; no reliable D call. This CDR3 is 21 amino acids long. The V gene lost 8 bases and the J gene lost 2 bases, with 34 bases spanning the gap. CDR3 DNA sequence: TGTGCCAGCTCCTGGGTATCTTCCCGGGTACCCCCCCTATACGGCAATCAGCCCCAGCATTTT. This encodes CASSWVSSRVPPLYGNQPQHF.

The CDR3, as DNA: TGTGCCAGCAACGCGGGGGCCCCTCCTACCACAGATACGCAGTATTTT. It specifies CASNAGAPPTTDTQYF. The chain joins TRBV2 to TRBJ2-3; maybe TRBD2 (7 bases). V lost 7 bases to trimming and J lost 2 bases, with 19 bases between them. This CDR3 region has 16 residues. CDR1 SNHLY and CDR2 FYNNEI come from the germline V gene.

This clonotype was seen repeatedly, ten times or more. V usage is TRBV6-2 or TRBV6-3 and J usage is TRBJ2-7; TRBD2 matches 14 bases. Germline V gives CDR1 MNHEY, CDR2 SVGEGT. J gave up 0 bases and V 7 bases, and 14 bases lay outside the gene matches. This CDR3 comprises 19 residues. The CDR3 sequence is CASINPPGTSGRFSYEQYF. The CDR3 bases are TGTGCCAGCATCAACCCCCCAGGGACTAGCGGGAGATTCTCCTACGAGCAGTACTTC.

This clonotype came up a few times. The V gene is TRBV6-2 or TRBV6-3, the J gene TRBJ2-1; 7 nucleotides agree with TRBD1. The ends lost 6 bases at V and 9 bases at J; junction bases unmatched: 20. The CDR3 spans 17 residues. Germline loops: CDR1 MNHEY, CDR2 SVGEGT. The CDR3 nucleotides read TGTGCCAGCAGCCTCATCCCCGGGACAGCGGAGGTAGGTGAGCAGTTCTTC. It encodes CASSLIPGTAEVGEQFF.

There are many counts of this clonotype. The chain recombines TRBV5-1 with TRBJ2-6; D gene ambiguous. V lost 6 bases, J lost 2 bases, and 9 bases lay in between. This CDR3 is 14 amino acids long. Germline V lookup: CDR1 SGHRS, CDR2 YFSETQ. The CDR3 DNA is TGCGCCAGCACCTCCCACGCTGGGGCCAACGTCCTGACTTTC. Translated, it gives CASTSHAGANVLTF.

The rearrangement joins TRBV6-5 to TRBJ1-1, with a weak D call TRBD1 (5 bases). CDR1 and CDR2 from the germline V gene are MNHEY and SVGAGI. V lost 4 bases and J lost 1, with 13 bases in between. The CDR3 is made up of 15 amino acids. CDR3 DNA sequence: TGTGCCAGCAGTTCAATACTAAGGGGGAACACTGAAGCTTTCTTT. Its protein product is CASSSILRGNTEAFF.

This clonotype was seen repeatedly, ten times or more. The V call is TRBV28, the J call TRBJ2-1; D uncertain. CDR3 size: 13 residues. V dropped 3 bases and J dropped 9 bases, with 12 bases sitting between them. Per germline, CDR1 MDHEN and CDR2 SYDVKM. The CDR3 coding sequence is TGTGCCAGCAGTTTGGGTCAATACGGTGAGCAGTTCTTC. It specifies CASSLGQYGEQFF.

This clonotype was counted ten times or more. The chain couples TRBV11-2 to TRBJ2-3, with D perhaps TRBD2 (5 bases). The CDR3 runs 15 residues. CDR1 is SGHAT and CDR2 is FQNNGV in the germline V gene. V was clipped by 4 bases and J by 2 bases, with 13 bases between them. The CDR3 DNA reads as TGTGCCAGCAGCTCGGGGATAGCTAACACAGATACGCAGTATTTT. Its protein is CASSSGIANTDTQYF.

This clonotype was found many times. The chain uses TRBV20-1 and TRBJ2-7; 7 bases align to TRBD2. Trimming at V came to 5 bases and at J to 1 base, leaving 5 bases not matched to a gene. The germline CDR1 and CDR2 sequences are DFQATT and SNEGSKA (reference sequence). The CDR3 is 13 amino acids. The chain's CDR3 is CSAWGGRSYEQYF. The CDR3 nucleotides read TGCAGTGCTTGGGGGGGAAGGTCCTACGAGCAGTACTTC.

This clonotype has at least ten counts. The rearrangement joins TRBV20-1 to TRBJ2-7; 9 bases match TRBD1. V dropped 5 bases and J dropped 3; count of bases not matched to a gene: 8. The germline CDR1 and CDR2 sequences are DFQATT and SNEGSKA (reference sequence). CDR3 size: 14 residues. CDR3 protein: CSARPGQGIYEQYF. In DNA form, the CDR3 reads TGCAGTGCTCGACCGGGACAGGGCATCTACGAGCAGTACTTC.

A remark on this clonotype: A much larger clone is a single base away; this may be a read error. The CDR3 DNA is TGTGCCAGCAGTTTATGGCCAGGGGATCAGCCCAAGCATTTT. Its translation is CASSLWPGDQPKHF. The genes are TRBV28 and TRBJ1-5; maybe TRBD1 (6 bases). The CDR3 runs to 14 residues. CDR1 is MDHEN and CDR2 is SYDVKM in the germline V gene.

The sample holds many counts of this clonotype. The chain joins TRBV27 to TRBJ2-3; 11 nucleotides line up with TRBD1. V trimming: 4 bases; J trimming: 4 bases; junction bases outside the gene matches: 4. Germline CDR1 and CDR2: MNHEY and SMNVEV (reference sequence). The CDR3 covers 15 residues. The CDR3 here is CASSSAGQGADTQYF. The DNA of the CDR3 is TGTGCCAGCAGTTCTGCGGGACAGGGGGCAGATACGCAGTATTTT.

The chain uses TRBV3-1 and TRBJ2-7; D is unclear. From germline, CDR1 is LGHDT and CDR2 YNNKEL (reference sequence). V gave up 0 bases and J gave up 0 bases, with 6 bases separating them. The CDR3 extends over 14 amino acids. CDR3 amino acids: CASSQERTSYEQYF. CDR3 DNA sequence: TGTGCCAGCAGCCAAGAGAGAACCTCCTACGAGCAGTACTTC.

This clonotype was seen repeatedly, ten times or more. The chain recombines TRBV6-5 with TRBJ1-1, with D maybe TRBD1 (5 bases). This CDR3 is 15 amino acids long. The V end was cut by 0 bases, the J end by 1 base, with 9 bases between. The germline gives CDR1 MNHEY, CDR2 SVGAGI. As DNA, the CDR3 is TGTGCCAGCAGTTACTCGGAAAGGGGGAACACTGAAGCTTTCTTT. Encoded protein: CASSYSERGNTEAFF.

This clonotype appeared a few times. This chain connects TRBV14 to TRBJ1-6; D is unresolved. This CDR3 region has 15 residues. The germline V gene encodes CDR1 SGHDN and CDR2 FVKESK. V dropped 0 bases and J dropped 7 bases, with 10 bases sitting between them. The CDR3 here is CASSQESGINSPLHF. CDR3 DNA: TGTGCCAGCAGCCAAGAATCCGGGATAAATTCACCCCTCCACTTT.

This clonotype occurred many times. V gene TRBV30 combines with J gene TRBJ2-1; D might be TRBD2 (6 bases). V was cut by 3 bases and J by 2 bases, with 17 bases left in between. Germline V CDR1 and CDR2: GTSNPN, SVGIG (reference sequence). The CDR3 runs 16 residues. The CDR3 sequence is CAWSSLGGGTYNEQFF. CDR3 nucleotides: TGTGCCTGGAGCTCCCTGGGGGGTGGGACCTACAATGAGCAGTTCTTC.

This clonotype was seen many times. The chain employs TRBV20-1 and TRBJ2-2; D could derive from TRBD1 or TRBD2 (6 bases each). The length of the CDR3 is 15 residues. V lost 4 bases and J lost 0, with 12 bases in between. CDR1 and CDR2 (germline): DFQATT, SNEGSKA (reference sequence). The CDR3 here is CSAIPGAANTGELFF. CDR3 DNA sequence: TGCAGTGCTATTCCGGGGGCGGCGAACACCGGGGAGCTGTTTTTT.